This T cell receptor beta chain was observed in a study of cytomegalovirus exposure and HLA in healthy donors. Researchers ran the PCR with 60 Vbeta and 13 Jbeta primers. Method: immunoSEQ multiplex PCR; TCRdb's copy keeps in-frame clones and lacks some. Seen here are 120,000 or so clones, more than 15% observed once, and the top ten hold 2.9%. Germline assignment: CDR1 SGHTA and CDR2 FQGNSA. Trimming cost V 5 bases and J 3 bases, with 10 bases left between them. There are 13 residues in the CDR3. The sequenced sample consisted of PBMCs. The source of this sequence is a female donor in good health and CMV-seropositive. The chain recombines TRBV7-2 with TRBJ1-2; perhaps TRBD1 as D (6 bases). The DNA for the CDR3 is TGTGCCAGCAGCGTGGACAGTTACTATGGCTACACCTTC. Encoded protein: CASSVDSYYGYTF.